This T cell receptor (beta chain) came from a study of cytomegalovirus exposure and HLA in healthy donors. General study findings and limits: CMV serostatus alone was available as immune exposure information. Altogether, 164 TCR beta chains were recorded as cytomegalovirus-associated. Earlier results showed most TCR beta V segments being productive about 87% or about 30% of the time. Exclusion applied to some V segments, including TRBV6-2 and TRBV6-3, as they were indistinguishable.

The CDR3 covers 15 residues. The junction had 4 bases not matched to a gene; V was cut back by 3 bases and J by 7 bases. Germline V gives CDR1 SNHLY, CDR2 FYNNEI. With regard to this clone: Its antigen is as yet unknown.

Primers for the PCR totalled 60 Vbeta and 13 Jbeta. TCRdb keeps only in-frame clones here, not all; method: immunoSEQ multiplex PCR. The clone table shows around 210,000 clones, with the ten largest holding 0.95% to 1.3%. This chain links TRBV2 with TRBJ1-6; TRBD1 aligns across 9 bases. The sample comprised PBMCs. The sequence derives from a girl aged 2 to 10 in good health and CMV-seropositive. CDR3 sequence: CASSELGQGNSPLHF. CDR3 bases: TGTGCCAGCAGTGAGTTGGGACAGGGAAATTCACCCCTCCACTTT.